This T cell receptor beta chain was captured in a study of early T cells in non-severe SARS-CoV-2 infection. This clonotype came up many times. TCRdb analysed the 5' RACE reads with MiXCR anew, one entry per CDR3 protein. The sample has roughly 46,000 distinct CDR3 sequences; roughly 5% are singletons. After removal of 2 bases from V and 5 bases from J, the junction contained 3 bases not matched to a gene. Germline CDR1 GTSNPN, CDR2 SVGIG (reference sequence). The CDR3 totals 13 residues. The source material was whole blood, sampled at baseline. This TCR was sampled from an adult who was a healthcare worker with PCR-confirmed SARS-CoV-2 infection or an uninfected control (not recorded which). V and J are TRBV30 and TRBJ2-1, with TRBD2 matching 7 bases. CDR3 nucleotides: TGTGCCTGGAGTTGGCTAGCGGACAATGAGCAGTTCTTC. This translates into CAWSWLADNEQFF.